The clone carrying this TCR beta chain appeared a single time. Its antigen is unidentified. These data belong to a study of T cell responses to AZD1222 COVID-19 vaccine. Study findings and constraints: Spike-wide vaccine-associated CD4 TCRs dominated at 160-218 and 743-854.

The CDR3 runs 14 residues. Germline-derived CDR1 and CDR2 are SGHTA and FQGNSA. Trimming pared 3 bases from V and 2 bases from J, leaving 10 bases between. The method was immunoSEQ multiplex PCR; TCRdb's version includes in-frame clones alone and lacks a portion of them. The table includes approximately 140,000 clones, 92% detected once. The receptor comes from an adult who received the AZD1222 COVID-19 vaccine. The chain links TRBV7-2 to TRBJ1-2; unclear D gene. The material was peripheral blood, obtained 28 days after the second AZD1222 dose. In DNA form, the CDR3 reads TGTGCCAGCAGCTTCGGAGCGGAAAACTATGGCTACACCTTC. As protein: CASSFGAENYGYTF. The variable domain in full, completed from reference TRBV7-2 and TRBJ1-2, reads GAGVSQSPSNKVTEKGKDVELRCDPISGHTALYWYRQSLGQGLEFLIYFQGNSAPDKSGLPSDRFSAERTGGSVSTLTIQRTQQEDSAVYLCASSFGAENYGYTFGSGTRLTVV.